This paragraph covers one TCR beta chain sequence. The target antigen is unknown. Semi-nested PCR with Nested Universal Primer A followed constant-region reverse priming of full-length variable regions. TCRdb passed the 5' RACE reads through MiXCR, listing each CDR3 protein once. The sample has some 9,000 distinct CDR3 sequences, about half seen once. This CDR3 contains 13 residues. The germline V gene has CDR1 SGHDT and CDR2 YYEEEE. V was shortened by 5 bases and J by 2 bases, with 11 bases between the two germline ends. Notes on the study in general: Tumor Treg TCRs overlapped most with tumor naive CD4+ cells. The larger cohort examined one V-J beta rearrangement, not whole repertoires. Tumor memory CD4+ T cell TCR gene usage was found to cluster with blood and lymph node memory CD4+ cells and with lymph node naive CD4+ cells.

Treg sorting used a CD4+CD25+CD127-/low gate. The receptor comes from a female donor with breast cancer. The V gene is TRBV5-6, the J gene TRBJ2-7; D not certain. The sequencing input was Tregs sorted from a lymph node. In DNA form, the CDR3 reads TGTGCCAGCAGTAGGGCGACCACCTACGAGCAGTACTTC. Translation gives CASSRATTYEQYF.